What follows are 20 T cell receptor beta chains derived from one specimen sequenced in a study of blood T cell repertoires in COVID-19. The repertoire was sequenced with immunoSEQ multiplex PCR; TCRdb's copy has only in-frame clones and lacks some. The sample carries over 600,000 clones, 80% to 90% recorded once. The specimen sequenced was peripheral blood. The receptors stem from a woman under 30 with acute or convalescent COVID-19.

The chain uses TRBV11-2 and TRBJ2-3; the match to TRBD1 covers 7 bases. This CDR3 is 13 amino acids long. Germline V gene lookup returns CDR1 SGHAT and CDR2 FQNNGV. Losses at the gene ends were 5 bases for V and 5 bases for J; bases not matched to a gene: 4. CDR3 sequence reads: CASSQRQGDTQYF. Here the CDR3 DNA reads TGTGCCAGCAGCCAACGACAGGGAGATACGCAGTATTTT.

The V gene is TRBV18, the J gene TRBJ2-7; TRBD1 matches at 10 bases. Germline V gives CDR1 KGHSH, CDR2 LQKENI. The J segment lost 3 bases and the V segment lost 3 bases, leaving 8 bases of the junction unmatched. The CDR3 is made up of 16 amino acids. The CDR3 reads CASSPVDGTGVYEQYF. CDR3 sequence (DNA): TGTGCCAGCTCACCGGTAGATGGGACAGGGGTCTACGAGCAGTACTTC.

The CDR3 reads CASSQDITGTNYGYTF. CDR3 bases: TGCGCCAGCAGCCAAGATATTACAGGGACTAACTATGGCTACACCTTC. The J gene is TRBJ1-2, the V gene TRBV4-3, with D perhaps TRBD1 (6 bases). Germline-derived CDR1 and CDR2 are LGHNA and YSLEER. V was shortened by 0 bases and J by 0 bases, with 11 bases between the two germline ends. This CDR3 region has 16 residues.

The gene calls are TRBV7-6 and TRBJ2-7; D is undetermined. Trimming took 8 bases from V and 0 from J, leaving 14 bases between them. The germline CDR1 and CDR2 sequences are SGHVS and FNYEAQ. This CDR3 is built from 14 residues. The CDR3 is CASGQSSSSYEQYF. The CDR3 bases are TGTGCCAGCGGGCAGAGTTCCAGCTCCTACGAGCAGTACTTC.

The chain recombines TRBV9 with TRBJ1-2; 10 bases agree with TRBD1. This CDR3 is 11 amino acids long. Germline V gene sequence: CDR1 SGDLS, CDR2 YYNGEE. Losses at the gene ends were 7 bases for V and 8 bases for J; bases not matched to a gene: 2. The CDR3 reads CASDRGQGYTF. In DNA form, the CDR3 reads TGTGCCAGCGACAGGGGGCAAGGCTACACCTTC. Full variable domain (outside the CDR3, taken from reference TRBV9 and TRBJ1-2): DSGVTQTPKHLITATGQRVTLRCSPRSGDLSVYWYQQSLDQGLQFLIQYYNGEERAKGNILERFSAQQFPDLHSELNLSSLELGDSALYFCASDRGQGYTFGSGTRLTVV.

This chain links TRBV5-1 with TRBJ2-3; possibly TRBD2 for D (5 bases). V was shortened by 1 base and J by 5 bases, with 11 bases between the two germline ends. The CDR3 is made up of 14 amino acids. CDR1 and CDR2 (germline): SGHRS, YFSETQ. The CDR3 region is CASSLRVREDTQYF. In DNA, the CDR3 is TGCGCCAGCAGCTTGCGGGTGAGGGAAGATACGCAGTATTTT.

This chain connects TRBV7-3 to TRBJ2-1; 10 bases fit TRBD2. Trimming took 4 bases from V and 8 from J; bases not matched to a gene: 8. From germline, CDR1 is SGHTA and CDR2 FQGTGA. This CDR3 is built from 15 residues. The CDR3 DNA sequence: TGTGCCAGCAGCTACCTAGCGGGGGCTTGGGATGAGCAGTTCTTC. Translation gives CASSYLAGAWDEQFF. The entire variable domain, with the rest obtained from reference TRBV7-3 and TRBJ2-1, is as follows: GAGVSQTPSNKVTEKGKYVELRCDPISGHTALYWYRQSLGQGPEFLIYFQGTGAADDSGLPNDRFFAVRPEGSVSTLKIQRTERGDSAVYLCASSYLAGAWDEQFFGPGTRLTVL.

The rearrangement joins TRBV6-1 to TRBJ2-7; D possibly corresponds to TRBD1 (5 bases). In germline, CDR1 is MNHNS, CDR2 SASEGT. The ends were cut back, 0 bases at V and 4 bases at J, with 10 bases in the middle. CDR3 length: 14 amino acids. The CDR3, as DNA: TGTGCCAGCAGTGAAGCAGGGGCTCAATACGAGCAGTACTTC. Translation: CASSEAGAQYEQYF.

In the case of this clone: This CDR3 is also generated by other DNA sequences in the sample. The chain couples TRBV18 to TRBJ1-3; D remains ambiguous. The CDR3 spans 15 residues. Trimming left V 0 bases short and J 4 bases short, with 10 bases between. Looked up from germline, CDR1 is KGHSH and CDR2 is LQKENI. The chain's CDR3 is CASSPPGRAGNTIYF. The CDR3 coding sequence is TGTGCCAGCTCACCACCCGGGAGGGCAGGAAACACCATATATTTT. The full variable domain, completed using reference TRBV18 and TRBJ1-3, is NAGVMQNPRHLVRRRGQEARLRCSPMKGHSHVYWYRQLPEEGLKFMVYLQKENIIDESGMPKERFSAEFPKEGPSILRIQQVVRGDSAAYFCASSPPGRAGNTIYFGEGSWLTVV.

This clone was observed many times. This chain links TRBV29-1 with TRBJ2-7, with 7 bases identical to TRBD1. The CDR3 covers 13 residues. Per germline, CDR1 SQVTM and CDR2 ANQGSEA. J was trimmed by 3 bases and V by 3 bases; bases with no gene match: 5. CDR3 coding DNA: TGCAGCGTTGAGGGACAGTACATCTACGAGCAGTACTTC. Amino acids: CSVEGQYIYEQYF.

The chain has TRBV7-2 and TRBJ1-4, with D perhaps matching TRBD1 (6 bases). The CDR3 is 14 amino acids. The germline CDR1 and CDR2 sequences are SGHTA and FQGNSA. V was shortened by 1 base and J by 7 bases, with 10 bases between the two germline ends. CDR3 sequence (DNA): TGTGCCAGCAGCTTAGTTGGGGGCGGTGAAAAACTGTTTTTT. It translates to CASSLVGGGEKLFF.

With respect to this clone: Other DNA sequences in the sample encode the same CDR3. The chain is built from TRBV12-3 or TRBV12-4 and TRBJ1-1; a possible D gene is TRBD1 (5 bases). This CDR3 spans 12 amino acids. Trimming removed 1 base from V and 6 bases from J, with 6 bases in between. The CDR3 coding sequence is TGTGCCAGCAGTTTAGGGGGGGCTGAAGCTTTCTTT. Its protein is CASSLGGAEAFF.

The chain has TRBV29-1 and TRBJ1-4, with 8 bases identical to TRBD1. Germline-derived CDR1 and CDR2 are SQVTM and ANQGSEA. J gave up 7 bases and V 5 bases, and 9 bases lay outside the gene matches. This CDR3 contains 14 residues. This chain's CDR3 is CSVRGQGGGEKLFF. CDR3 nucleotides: TGCAGCGTTCGCGGACAGGGTGGCGGTGAAAAACTGTTTTTT.

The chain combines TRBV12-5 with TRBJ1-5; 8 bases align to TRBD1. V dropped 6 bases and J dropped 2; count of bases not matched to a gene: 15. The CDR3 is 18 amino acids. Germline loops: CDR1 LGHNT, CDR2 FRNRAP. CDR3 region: CASGFNHPGQGGNQPQHF. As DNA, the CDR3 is TGTGCTAGTGGCTTCAACCATCCTGGACAGGGCGGCAATCAGCCCCAGCATTTT.

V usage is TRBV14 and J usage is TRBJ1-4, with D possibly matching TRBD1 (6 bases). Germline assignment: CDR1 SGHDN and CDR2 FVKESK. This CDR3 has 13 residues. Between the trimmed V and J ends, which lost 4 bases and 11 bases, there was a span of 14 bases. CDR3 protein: CASSLQGRVKLFF. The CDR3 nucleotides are TGTGCCAGCAGCCTTCAGGGGCGCGTGAAACTGTTTTTT. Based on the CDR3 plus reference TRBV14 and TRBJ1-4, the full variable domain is EAGVTQFPSHSVIEKGQTVTLRCDPISGHDNLYWYRRVMGKEIKFLLHFVKESKQDESGMPNNRFLAERTGGTYSTLKVQPAELEDSGVYFCASSLQGRVKLFFGSGTQLSVL.

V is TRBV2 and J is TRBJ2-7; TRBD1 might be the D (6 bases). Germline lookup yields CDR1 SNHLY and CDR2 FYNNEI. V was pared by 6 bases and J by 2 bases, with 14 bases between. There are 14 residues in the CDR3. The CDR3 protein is CASRDRLTTYEQYF. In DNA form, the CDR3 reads TGTGCCAGCAGGGACAGATTAACAACCTACGAGCAGTACTTC.

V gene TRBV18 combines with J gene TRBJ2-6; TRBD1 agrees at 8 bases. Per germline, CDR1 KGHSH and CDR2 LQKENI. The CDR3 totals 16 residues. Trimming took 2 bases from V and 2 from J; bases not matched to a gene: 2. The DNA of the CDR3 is TGTGCCAGCTCACCAATCAGGGGGCCTGGGGCCAACGTCCTGACTTTC. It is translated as CASSPIRGPGANVLTF.

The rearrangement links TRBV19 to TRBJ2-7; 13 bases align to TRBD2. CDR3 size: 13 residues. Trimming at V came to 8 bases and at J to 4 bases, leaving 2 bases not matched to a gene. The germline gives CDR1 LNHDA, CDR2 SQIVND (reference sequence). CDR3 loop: CASGTSGEYEQYF. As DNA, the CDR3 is TGTGCCAGTGGGACTAGCGGGGAGTACGAGCAGTACTTC.

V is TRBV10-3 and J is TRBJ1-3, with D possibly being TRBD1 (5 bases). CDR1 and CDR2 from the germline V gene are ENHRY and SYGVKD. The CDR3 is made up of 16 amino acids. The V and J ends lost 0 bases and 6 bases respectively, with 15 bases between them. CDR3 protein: CAISESEGWYENTIYF. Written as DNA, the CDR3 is TGTGCCATCAGTGAGTCGGAGGGGTGGTATGAAAACACCATATATTTT.

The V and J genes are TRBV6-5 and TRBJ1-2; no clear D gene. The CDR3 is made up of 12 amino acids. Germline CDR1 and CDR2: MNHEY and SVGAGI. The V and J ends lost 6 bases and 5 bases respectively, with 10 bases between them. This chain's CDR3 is CASRDFFYGYTF. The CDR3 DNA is TGTGCCAGCAGGGACTTTTTTTATGGCTACACCTTC.